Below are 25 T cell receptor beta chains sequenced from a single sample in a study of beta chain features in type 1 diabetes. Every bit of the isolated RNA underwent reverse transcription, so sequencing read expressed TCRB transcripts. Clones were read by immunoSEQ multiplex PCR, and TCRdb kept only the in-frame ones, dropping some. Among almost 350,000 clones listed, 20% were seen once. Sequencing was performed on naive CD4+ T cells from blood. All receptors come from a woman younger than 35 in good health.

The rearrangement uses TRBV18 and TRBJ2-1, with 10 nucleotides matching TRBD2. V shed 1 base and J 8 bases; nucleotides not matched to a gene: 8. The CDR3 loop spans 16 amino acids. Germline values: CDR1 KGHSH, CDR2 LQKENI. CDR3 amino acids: CASSPLSGGATHEQFF. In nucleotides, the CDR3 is TGTGCCAGCTCACCACTAAGCGGGGGGGCCACCCATGAGCAGTTCTTC.

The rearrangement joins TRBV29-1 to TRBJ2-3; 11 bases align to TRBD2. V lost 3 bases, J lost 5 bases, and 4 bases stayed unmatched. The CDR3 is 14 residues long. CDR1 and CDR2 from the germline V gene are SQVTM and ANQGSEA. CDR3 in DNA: TGCAGCGTTGATAGCGGGAGGGCTGGAGATACGCAGTATTTT. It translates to CSVDSGRAGDTQYF.

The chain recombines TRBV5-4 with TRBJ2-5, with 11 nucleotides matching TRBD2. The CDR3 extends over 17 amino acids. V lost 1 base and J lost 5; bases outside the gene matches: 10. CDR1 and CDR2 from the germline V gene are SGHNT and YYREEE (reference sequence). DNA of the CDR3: TGTGCCAGCAGCTTGCCCCGACTAGCGGGAACAAGGGAGACCCAGTACTTC. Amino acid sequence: CASSLPRLAGTRETQYF.

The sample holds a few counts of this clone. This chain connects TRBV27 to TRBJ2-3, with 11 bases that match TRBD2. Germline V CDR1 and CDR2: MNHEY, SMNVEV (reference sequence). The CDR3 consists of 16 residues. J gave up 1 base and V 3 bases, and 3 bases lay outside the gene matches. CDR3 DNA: TGTGCCAGCAGTTTTAGCGGGAGGGGGGGCACAGATACGCAGTATTTT. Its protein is CASSFSGRGGTDTQYF.

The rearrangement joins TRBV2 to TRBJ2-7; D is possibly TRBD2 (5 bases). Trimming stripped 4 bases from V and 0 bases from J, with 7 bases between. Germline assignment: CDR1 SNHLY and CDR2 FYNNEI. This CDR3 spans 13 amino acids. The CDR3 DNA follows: TGTGCCAGCAGTGCGGGGTTCTCCTACGAGCAGTACTTC. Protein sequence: CASSAGFSYEQYF.

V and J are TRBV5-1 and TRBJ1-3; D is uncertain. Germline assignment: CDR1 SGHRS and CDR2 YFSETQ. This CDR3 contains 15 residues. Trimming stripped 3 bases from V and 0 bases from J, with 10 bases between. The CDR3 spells CASSWTSGSGNTIYF. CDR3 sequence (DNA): TGCGCCAGCAGCTGGACTAGCGGCTCTGGAAACACCATATATTTT.

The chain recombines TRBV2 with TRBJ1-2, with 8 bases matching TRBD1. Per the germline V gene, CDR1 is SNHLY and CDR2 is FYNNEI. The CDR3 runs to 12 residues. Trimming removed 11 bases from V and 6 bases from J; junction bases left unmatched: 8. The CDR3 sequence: CASRGTGDGYTF. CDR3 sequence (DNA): TGTGCCTCCCGGGGGACAGGTGATGGCTACACCTTC.

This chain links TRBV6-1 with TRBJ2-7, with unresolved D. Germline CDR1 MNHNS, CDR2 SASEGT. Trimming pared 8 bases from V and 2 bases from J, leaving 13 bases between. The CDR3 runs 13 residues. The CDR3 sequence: CASLIDFPYEQYF. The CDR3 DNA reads TGTGCCAGCCTAATCGACTTCCCCTACGAGCAGTACTTC.

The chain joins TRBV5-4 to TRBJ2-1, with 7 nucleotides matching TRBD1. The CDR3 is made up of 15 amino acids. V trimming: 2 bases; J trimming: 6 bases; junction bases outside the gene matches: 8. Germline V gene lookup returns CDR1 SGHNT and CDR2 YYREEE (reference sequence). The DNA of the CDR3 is TGTGCCAGCAGCTTCGACAGGGCGAGGGTCAATGAGCAGTTCTTC. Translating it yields CASSFDRARVNEQFF.

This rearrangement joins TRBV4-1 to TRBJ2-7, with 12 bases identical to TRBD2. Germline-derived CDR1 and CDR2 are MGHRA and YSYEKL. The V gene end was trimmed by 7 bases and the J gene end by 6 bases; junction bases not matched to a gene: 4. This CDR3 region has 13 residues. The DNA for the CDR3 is TGCGCCAGCAACCCTAGCGGGAGGGGCGAGCAGTACTTC. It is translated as CASNPSGRGEQYF.

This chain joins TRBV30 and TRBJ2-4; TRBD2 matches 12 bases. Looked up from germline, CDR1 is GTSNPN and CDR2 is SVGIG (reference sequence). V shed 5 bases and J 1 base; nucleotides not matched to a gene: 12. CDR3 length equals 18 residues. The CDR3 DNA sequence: TGTGCCTGGGGGGGCGGGACTAGCGGGTTAGGGGCCAAAAACATTCAGTACTTC. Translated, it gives CAWGGGTSGLGAKNIQYF. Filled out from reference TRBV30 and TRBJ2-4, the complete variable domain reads SQTIHQWPATLVQPVGSPLSLECTVEGTSNPNLYWYRQAAGRGLQLLFYSVGIGQISSEVPQNLSASRPQDRQFILSSKKLLLSDSGFYLCAWGGGTSGLGAKNIQYFGAGTRLSVL.

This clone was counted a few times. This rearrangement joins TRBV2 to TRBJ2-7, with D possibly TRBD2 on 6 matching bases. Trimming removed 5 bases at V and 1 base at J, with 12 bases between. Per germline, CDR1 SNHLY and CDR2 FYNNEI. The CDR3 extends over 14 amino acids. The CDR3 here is CASSLERVSYEQYF. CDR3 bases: TGTGCCAGCAGTCTAGAGCGGGTTTCCTACGAGCAGTACTTC. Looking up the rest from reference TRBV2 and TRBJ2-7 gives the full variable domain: EPEVTQTPSHQVTQMGQEVILRCVPISNHLYFYWYRQILGQKVEFLVSFYNNEISEKSEIFDDQFSVERPDGSNFTLKIRSTKLEDSAMYFCASSLERVSYEQYFGPGTRLTVT.

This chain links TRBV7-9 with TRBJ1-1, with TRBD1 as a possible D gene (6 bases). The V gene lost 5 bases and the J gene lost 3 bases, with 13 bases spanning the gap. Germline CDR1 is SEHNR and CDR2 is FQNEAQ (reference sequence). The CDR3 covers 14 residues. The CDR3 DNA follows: TGTGCCAGCAGCCCTCTAGGGGGGGACACTGAAGCTTTCTTT. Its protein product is CASSPLGGDTEAFF.

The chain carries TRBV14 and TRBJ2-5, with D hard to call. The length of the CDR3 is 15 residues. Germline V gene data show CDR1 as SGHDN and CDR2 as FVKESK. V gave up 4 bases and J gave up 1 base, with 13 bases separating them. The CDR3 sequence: CASSPTTASQETQYF. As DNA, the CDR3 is TGTGCCAGCAGCCCAACTACGGCTAGCCAAGAGACCCAGTACTTC. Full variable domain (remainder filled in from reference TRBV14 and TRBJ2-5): EAGVTQFPSHSVIEKGQTVTLRCDPISGHDNLYWYRRVMGKEIKFLLHFVKESKQDESGMPNNRFLAERTGGTYSTLKVQPAELEDSGVYFCASSPTTASQETQYFGPGTRLLVL.

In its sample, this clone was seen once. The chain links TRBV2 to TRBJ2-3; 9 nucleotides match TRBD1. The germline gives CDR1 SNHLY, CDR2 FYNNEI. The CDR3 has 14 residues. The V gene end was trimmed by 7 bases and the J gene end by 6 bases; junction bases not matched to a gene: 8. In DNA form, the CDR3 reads TGTGCCAGCAAGGGACAGGGAGCTTCCGATACGCAGTATTTT. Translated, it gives CASKGQGASDTQYF.

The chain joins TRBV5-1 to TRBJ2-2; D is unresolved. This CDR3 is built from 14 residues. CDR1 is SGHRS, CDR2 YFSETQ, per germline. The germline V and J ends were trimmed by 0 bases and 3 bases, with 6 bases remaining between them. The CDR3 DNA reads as TGCGCCAGCAGCTTGGTTGGCTACACCGGGGAGCTGTTTTTT. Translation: CASSLVGYTGELFF.

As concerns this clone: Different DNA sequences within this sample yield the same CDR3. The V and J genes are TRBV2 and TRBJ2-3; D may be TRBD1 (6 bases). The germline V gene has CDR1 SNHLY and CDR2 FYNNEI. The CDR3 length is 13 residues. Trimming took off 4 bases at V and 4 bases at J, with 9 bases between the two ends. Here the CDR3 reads CASSAQGADTQYF. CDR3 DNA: TGTGCCAGCAGTGCACAGGGTGCAGATACGCAGTATTTT.

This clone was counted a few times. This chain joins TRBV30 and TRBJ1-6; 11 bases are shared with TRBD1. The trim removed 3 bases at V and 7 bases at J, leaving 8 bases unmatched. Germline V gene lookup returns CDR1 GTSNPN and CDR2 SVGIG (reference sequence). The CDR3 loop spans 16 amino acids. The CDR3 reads CAWSPDRGPRNSPLHF. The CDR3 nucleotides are TGTGCCTGGAGCCCGGACAGGGGGCCTAGGAATTCACCCCTCCACTTT.

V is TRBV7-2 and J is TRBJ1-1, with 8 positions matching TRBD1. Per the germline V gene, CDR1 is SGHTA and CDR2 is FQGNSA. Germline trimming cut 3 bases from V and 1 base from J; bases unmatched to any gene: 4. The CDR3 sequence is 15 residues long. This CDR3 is CASSFAGTGNTEAFF. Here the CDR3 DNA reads TGTGCCAGCAGCTTCGCCGGGACAGGGAACACTGAAGCTTTCTTT.

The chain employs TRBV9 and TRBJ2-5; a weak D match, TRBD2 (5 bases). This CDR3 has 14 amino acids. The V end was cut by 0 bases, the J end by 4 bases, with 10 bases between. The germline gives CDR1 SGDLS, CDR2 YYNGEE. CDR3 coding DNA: TGTGCCAGCAGCGTAGCTTCAGGAGGAGAGACCCAGTACTTC. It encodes CASSVASGGETQYF.

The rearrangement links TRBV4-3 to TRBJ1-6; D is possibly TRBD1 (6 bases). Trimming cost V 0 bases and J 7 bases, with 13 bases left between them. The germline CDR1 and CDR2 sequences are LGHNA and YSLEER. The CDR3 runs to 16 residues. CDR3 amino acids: CASSQDPAGENSPLHF. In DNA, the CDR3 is TGCGCCAGCAGCCAAGATCCCGCAGGGGAGAATTCACCCCTCCACTTT.

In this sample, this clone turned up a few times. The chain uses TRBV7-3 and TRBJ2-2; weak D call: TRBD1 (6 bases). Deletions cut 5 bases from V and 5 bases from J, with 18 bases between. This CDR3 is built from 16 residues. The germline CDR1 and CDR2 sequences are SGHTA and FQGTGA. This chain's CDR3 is CASSPDPRGGTGELFF. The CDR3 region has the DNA TGTGCCAGCAGCCCCGATCCCCGAGGGGGTACCGGGGAGCTGTTTTTT.

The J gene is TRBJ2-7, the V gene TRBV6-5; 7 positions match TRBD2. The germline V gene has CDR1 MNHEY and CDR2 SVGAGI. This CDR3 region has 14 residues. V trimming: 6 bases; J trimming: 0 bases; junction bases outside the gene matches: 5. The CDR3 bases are TGTGCCAGCAGCTCTACGGGGGGCTCCTACGAGCAGTACTTC. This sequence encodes CASSSTGGSYEQYF.

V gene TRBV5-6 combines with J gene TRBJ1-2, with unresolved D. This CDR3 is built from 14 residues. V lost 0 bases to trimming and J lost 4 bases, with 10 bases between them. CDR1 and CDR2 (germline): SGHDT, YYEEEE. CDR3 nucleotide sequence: TGTGCCAGCAGCTTGGCGGTTATAAGCTATGGCTACACCTTC. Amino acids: CASSLAVISYGYTF.

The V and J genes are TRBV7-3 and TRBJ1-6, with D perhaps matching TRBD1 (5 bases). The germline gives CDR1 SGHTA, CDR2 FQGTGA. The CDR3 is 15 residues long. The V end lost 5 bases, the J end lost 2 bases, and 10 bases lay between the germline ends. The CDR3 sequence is CASSLQGPYNSPLHF. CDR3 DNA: TGTGCCAGCAGCCTCCAGGGCCCCTATAATTCACCCCTCCACTTT.